Listed below are T cell receptor beta chains from one sample, sequenced in a study of cytomegalovirus exposure and HLA in healthy donors. The repertoire was sequenced with immunoSEQ multiplex PCR; TCRdb's copy has only in-frame clones and lacks some. The sample lists 100,000 to 150,000 clones; about four fifths were seen once. Sequenced material: PBMCs. The receptors were gathered from a woman aged 40-49 years in good health and CMV-seronegative. Each CDR3 is given without its conserved first and last residue. D genes are given only for firm matches. Clone size is shown for a subset of rows, as once, few, many or a class of expanded clone.

cdr3_aa | d_call | clone_size | v_call
ASSRPGTAKETQY | TRBD1 | once | TRBV18
ASSDRRGLSGPLH | NA | NA | TRBV25-1
ASSLGHVGAATNTEAF | NA | NA | TRBV7-9
ASGRQGATGELF | TRBD1 | NA | TRBV12-5
ASSPGQGTDTQY | TRBD1 | NA | TRBV28
ASSLWEGVYNEQF | TRBD2 | NA | TRBV13
ASSQDSPQDYGYT | NA | NA | TRBV4-1
ASSYETISGNTEAF | NA | medium-sized | TRBV13
ASTRGNEQF | NA | NA | TRBV5-1
ASSSWTGRREQY | TRBD1 | NA | TRBV5-1
ASSYGLELYYEQY | TRBD2 | NA | TRBV5-1
ASSVGQGTYEQY | TRBD1 | NA | TRBV9
ASSLESSPGTGDHEQY | TRBD1 | few | TRBV5-6
ASNSGTGVDTQY | TRBD1 | NA | TRBV7-9
ASSQGTGVNQPQH | TRBD1 | NA | TRBV4-2
ASSQKRGLAGVGNEQF | TRBD2 | once | TRBV4-1
ASGRSYNSPLH | NA | NA | TRBV6-5
ATSRGRGARSTNEKLF | NA | NA | TRBV15
ASSLTGGRETQY | TRBD1 | once | TRBV18
ASSSGQGNQPQH | TRBD1 | few | TRBV28
ASSWDGGYGYT | NA | NA | TRBV5-1
ASSEAHLSPGTEAF | NA | NA | TRBV6-1
ASSISSASEQY | NA | NA | TRBV19
ASSPLAGGNYEQY | TRBD2 | NA | TRBV4-2
ASSSPGLANSYEQY | TRBD2 | NA | TRBV28
ASSHSSYNEQF | NA | NA | TRBV7-2
ASSVETGNTGNTIY | TRBD1 | NA | TRBV9
ASSDRQGIYNSPLH | TRBD1 | NA | TRBV19
ASSPTGGNQPQH | NA | few | TRBV5-1
ASSQDEAASGNTQY | NA | NA | TRBV4-2
ASSTRGRVVWEAF | NA | NA | TRBV6-5
ASSLLSGQGEKLF | TRBD1 | NA | TRBV4-3
ASSLDRSNTEAF | NA | NA | TRBV7-8
ATSSGGPAETQY | TRBD2 | NA | TRBV4-1
ASSTLLSGIVHEQF | TRBD2 | NA | TRBV19
AIPDGTTSYGYT | NA | NA | TRBV10-3
ASSQGGLVYEQF | NA | once | TRBV4-2
ASSRTASYGYT | NA | NA | TRBV28
ASSRNRDSYFYGYT | TRBD1 | NA | TRBV27